This T cell receptor (beta chain) was documented in a study of response to subunit inactivated influenza vaccine. The CDR3 is made up of 13 amino acids. Germline loops: CDR1 SQVTM, CDR2 ANQGSEA. The ends were cut back, 2 bases at V and 4 bases at J, with 11 bases in the middle. From the RT-PCR reads, TCRdb called clonotypes with MiXCR, one entry per CDR3 protein. The table records about 620,000 distinct CDR3 sequences, around 11% of them present only once. Sample: PBMCs from blood, taken on the day of vaccination. The receptor comes from a man aged 45 to 65 who received an inactivated influenza vaccine. This chain links TRBV29-1 with TRBJ1-1, with D possibly matching TRBD1 (6 bases). The CDR3 DNA reads as TGCAGCGTTGAATTCGGGGGCGGCACTGAAGCTTTCTTT. This codes for CSVEFGGGTEAFF.